These 26 T cell receptor beta chains share one sample of origin, sequenced in a study of T cell clonotyping in hematopoietic cell transplantation. This table comes from immunoSEQ multiplex PCR, and its TCRdb copy is limited to in-frame clones, with some not included. The sample lists about 10,000 clones, roughly three quarters occurring once. Material: PBMCs, obtained 30 days after allogeneic stem cell transplant. The receptors derive from a female patient between 35 and 55 years old who had an allogeneic stem cell transplant from a related donor, so T cells may come from the graft donor. Some clones in this sample may be carry-over from other donors' samples.

In this sample, this clone turned up a few times. J is TRBJ1-3 and V is TRBV30; D not resolved. CDR3 length equals 12 residues. Germline CDR1 is GTSNPN and CDR2 is SVGIG (reference sequence). Trimming removed 4 bases at V and 5 bases at J, with 9 bases between. The CDR3 nucleotides are TGTGCCTGGACGGGGTTTCGAAACACCATATATTTT. It is translated as CAWTGFRNTIYF.

This sequence joins TRBV30 and TRBJ2-7; D unresolved. The germline V gene has CDR1 GTSNPN and CDR2 SVGIG (reference sequence). Trimming pared 6 bases from V and 4 bases from J, leaving 10 bases between. The CDR3 runs to 11 residues. CDR3 DNA sequence: TGTGCCTGCCGGCGGCAGTACGAGCAGTACTTC. This encodes CACRRQYEQYF.

The chain has TRBV9 and TRBJ1-3; possible D gene TRBD1, 5 bases. Per the germline V gene, CDR1 is SGDLS and CDR2 is YYNGEE. This CDR3 comprises 18 residues. The V gene lost 0 bases and the J gene lost 0 bases, with 16 bases spanning the gap. The chain's CDR3 is CASSVAGAGPGSGNTIYF. The CDR3 bases are TGTGCCAGCAGCGTAGCTGGGGCAGGGCCGGGCTCTGGAAACACCATATATTTT.

V gene TRBV7-8 combines with J gene TRBJ2-7, with unresolved D. The CDR3 runs to 11 residues. V lost 7 bases, J lost 1 base, and 5 bases lay in between. CDR1 SGHVS and CDR2 FQNEAQ come from the germline V gene. Here the CDR3 reads CASTSSYEQYF. The CDR3 DNA reads TGTGCCAGCACCTCATCCTACGAGCAGTACTTC.

The chain recombines TRBV6-6 with TRBJ1-1; TRBD1 might be the D (6 bases). CDR1 is MNHNY and CDR2 is SVGAGI in the germline V gene (reference sequence). The CDR3 sequence is 16 residues long. V was cut by 2 bases and J by 3 bases, with 16 bases left in between. The CDR3: CASSYTTTGPDTEAFF. The DNA of the CDR3 is TGTGCCAGCAGTTACACGACTACAGGGCCGGACACTGAAGCTTTCTTT.

This sequence joins TRBV30 and TRBJ2-3; maybe TRBD2 (7 bases). Between the trimmed V and J ends, which lost 4 bases and 0 bases, there was a span of 11 bases. Germline CDR1 GTSNPN, CDR2 SVGIG (reference sequence). CDR3 length: 14 residues. The DNA of the CDR3 is TGTGCCTGGAATAGGGGGGGGAGCACAGATACGCAGTATTTT. It specifies CAWNRGGSTDTQYF.

This sequence joins TRBV19 and TRBJ1-5; possibly TRBD1 for D (5 bases). V was cut by 7 bases and J by 0 bases, with 19 bases left in between. Per germline, CDR1 LNHDA and CDR2 SQIVND (reference sequence). This CDR3 spans 17 amino acids. The CDR3 spells CASKEGVTGPSNQPQHF. CDR3 in DNA: TGTGCCAGTAAAGAAGGGGTAACGGGCCCTAGCAATCAGCCCCAGCATTTT.

The chain employs TRBV4-3 and TRBJ2-2; D uncertain. Germline V gene lookup returns CDR1 LGHNA and CDR2 YSLEER. Deletions cut 0 bases from V and 8 bases from J, with 13 bases between. The CDR3 contains 15 residues. The chain's CDR3 is CASSQEITLKGELFF. CDR3 nucleotide sequence: TGCGCCAGCAGCCAAGAGATAACGTTGAAGGGGGAGCTGTTTTTT.

This chain joins TRBV11-1 and TRBJ2-7, with TRBD2 matching 9 bases. The CDR3 runs 16 residues. The J segment lost 5 bases and the V segment lost 1 base, leaving 9 bases of the junction unmatched. Germline V CDR1 and CDR2: SGHAT, FQDESV (reference sequence). In nucleotides, the CDR3 is TGTGCCAGCAGCTTAGGTGGGGCTAGCGGGACCCACGAGCAGTACTTC. Residues: CASSLGGASGTHEQYF.

The rearrangement joins TRBV28 to TRBJ2-3, with D possibly matching TRBD1 (7 bases). Trimming shortened V by 10 bases and J by 2 bases, and 16 bases separated the two germline ends. This CDR3 comprises 14 residues. In germline, CDR1 is MDHEN, CDR2 SYDVKM. The CDR3 spells CATSRGQNTDTQYF. The DNA of the CDR3 is TGTGCCACCTCGCGGGGACAGAACACAGATACGCAGTATTTT.

The J gene is TRBJ2-3, the V gene TRBV7-6, with 10 bases fitting TRBD2. Germline trimming cut 6 bases from V and 3 bases from J; bases unmatched to any gene: 6. Germline V gives CDR1 SGHVS, CDR2 FNYEAQ. The CDR3 totals 15 residues. The chain's CDR3 is CASRGTSGDTDTQYF. CDR3 DNA: TGTGCCAGCAGGGGTACTAGCGGGGATACAGATACGCAGTATTTT.

The V call is TRBV7-9, the J call TRBJ1-2; D call uncertain. Trimming took 5 bases from V and 7 from J, leaving 20 bases between them. This CDR3 comprises 15 residues. Germline V gene sequence: CDR1 SEHNR, CDR2 FQNEAQ (reference sequence). The CDR3 sequence: CASSPRASSLGGYTF. CDR3 nucleotides: TGTGCCAGCAGCCCACGAGCCTCCAGCCTGGGTGGCTACACCTTC.

This rearrangement joins TRBV5-1 to TRBJ2-1; tentatively, D is TRBD2 (5 bases). CDR1 is SGHRS, CDR2 YFSETQ, per germline. Trimming cost V 2 bases and J 7 bases, with 16 bases left between them. The CDR3 runs to 15 residues. CDR3 protein: CASSFSGPPGNEQFF. The CDR3 coding sequence is TGCGCCAGCAGCTTTTCTGGTCCCCCGGGGAATGAGCAGTTCTTC. The full variable domain, with the rest looked up from reference TRBV5-1 and TRBJ2-1, is KAGVTQTPRYLIKTRGQQVTLSCSPISGHRSVSWYQQTPGQGLQFLFEYFSETQRNKGNFPGRFSGRQFSNSRSEMNVSTLELGDSALYLCASSFSGPPGNEQFFGPGTRLTVL.

This rearrangement joins TRBV6-6 to TRBJ1-5; D is perhaps TRBD1 (6 bases). The CDR3 sequence is 15 residues long. The V and J ends lost 6 bases and 0 bases respectively, with 12 bases between them. Germline CDR1 reads MNHNY; CDR2 reads SVGAGI (reference sequence). CDR3 residues: CASSWTVNSNQPQHF. DNA for the CDR3: TGTGCCAGCAGCTGGACAGTTAATAGCAATCAGCCCCAGCATTTT.

The rearrangement uses TRBV27 and TRBJ2-6; D unresolved. Germline CDR1 MNHEY, CDR2 SMNVEV (reference sequence). This CDR3 has 14 amino acids. The V gene lost 5 bases and the J gene lost 4 bases, with 9 bases spanning the gap. In nucleotides, the CDR3 is TGTGCCAGCAGTGTGTTGGGCGGGGCCAACGTCCTGACTTTC. Amino acid sequence: CASSVLGGANVLTF.

V gene TRBV5-1 combines with J gene TRBJ2-7; maybe TRBD1 (5 bases). Deletions cut 4 bases from V and 3 bases from J, with 8 bases between. The CDR3 contains 12 residues. The germline CDR1 and CDR2 sequences are SGHRS and YFSETQ. CDR3 region: CASSPDIYEQYF. Written as DNA, the CDR3 is TGCGCCAGCAGCCCGGACATCTACGAGCAGTACTTC.

This clone appeared a few times. The chain joins TRBV27 to TRBJ2-7; D ambiguous. Germline CDR1 is MNHEY and CDR2 is SMNVEV (reference sequence). V was cut by 2 bases and J by 3 bases, with 5 bases left in between. The CDR3 is 12 amino acids. The CDR3 protein is CASSLGNYEQYF. The CDR3 DNA reads as TGTGCCAGCAGTTTAGGGAACTACGAGCAGTACTTC.

This clone occurred a few times. This chain uses TRBV11-3 with TRBJ1-1; no clear D. CDR3 size: 13 residues. In germline, CDR1 is SGHNT, CDR2 YENEEA. Trimming shortened V by 5 bases and J by 0 bases, and 7 bases separated the two germline ends. The CDR3 protein is CASSIGLNTEAFF. CDR3 DNA: TGTGCCAGCAGCATCGGCCTGAACACTGAAGCTTTCTTT.

This clone showed up just a few times. J is TRBJ2-7 and V is TRBV18, with TRBD1 matching 12 bases. With 6 bases clipped from V and 6 bases from J, the junction kept 6 bases outside the gene matches. The CDR3 has 14 amino acids. Germline V gene sequence: CDR1 KGHSH, CDR2 LQKENI. CDR3 region: CASSAGQGAPEQYF. The CDR3 coding sequence is TGTGCCAGCTCCGCGGGACAGGGGGCTCCCGAGCAGTACTTC.

A remark on this clone: An end of the junction does not agree with germline; a read error may underlie this. V and J are TRBV7-8 and TRBJ2-3; D unclear. This CDR3 has 12 residues. CDR1 is SGHVS, CDR2 FQNEAQ, per germline. The CDR3 nucleotides read TGTGCCAGCAGGTTAGAGGCAGATACGCAGTATTTT. This translates into CASRLEADTQYF.

This chain links TRBV7-9 with TRBJ2-3; no firm D call. The V and J ends lost 1 base and 5 bases respectively, with 10 bases between them. The CDR3 runs to 14 residues. In germline, CDR1 is SEHNR, CDR2 FQNEAQ (reference sequence). The DNA for the CDR3 is TGTGCCAGCAGCTTAGACGAATTGTTAGATACGCAGTATTTT. Encoded protein: CASSLDELLDTQYF.

V is TRBV10-3 and J is TRBJ1-2; D call uncertain. Germline lookup yields CDR1 ENHRY and CDR2 SYGVKD. Between the trimmed V and J ends, which lost 10 bases and 4 bases, there was a span of 19 bases. The CDR3 covers 14 residues. The CDR3 DNA follows: TGTGCCAGTCAGAGGGAGACGGGATCCTATGGCTACACCTTC. This sequence encodes CASQRETGSYGYTF.

The J gene is TRBJ1-3, the V gene TRBV27; no clear D. Germline V gene sequence: CDR1 MNHEY, CDR2 SMNVEV (reference sequence). Trimming cost V 3 bases and J 7 bases, with 16 bases left between them. The CDR3 totals 15 residues. In DNA, the CDR3 is TGTGCCAGCAGTTTTCTCCCCCCTGCGGGGAACACCATATATTTT. Translated, it gives CASSFLPPAGNTIYF.

The chain uses TRBV19 and TRBJ1-5, with 8 positions matching TRBD1. CDR1 is LNHDA, CDR2 SQIVND, per germline (reference sequence). The CDR3 length is 15 residues. The V gene end was trimmed by 6 bases and the J gene end by 2 bases; junction bases not matched to a gene: 6. The DNA of the CDR3 is TGTGCCAGTAGCCAGGGGGCGAGGGGCAATCAGCCCCAGCATTTT. It translates to CASSQGARGNQPQHF.

This clone was counted a single time. This chain uses TRBV27 with TRBJ2-2; a weak D match, TRBD2 (9 bases). Trimming stripped 5 bases from V and 5 bases from J, with 33 bases between. This CDR3 has 21 residues. Germline V CDR1 and CDR2: MNHEY, SMNVEV (reference sequence). The CDR3 coding sequence is TGTGCCAGCAGTCGTATCCGGCCCGGACAGGGATCCAGCGGGAGGACCGGGGAGCTGTTTTTT. It translates to CASSRIRPGQGSSGRTGELFF.

The rearrangement uses TRBV6-5 and TRBJ1-1, with D unclear. The CDR3 loop spans 15 amino acids. Germline V CDR1 and CDR2: MNHEY, SVGAGI. V shed 0 bases and J shed 3 bases, with 11 bases lying between them. The chain's CDR3 is CASSYSPAADTEAFF. CDR3 bases: TGTGCCAGCAGTTACTCGCCCGCGGCCGACACTGAAGCTTTCTTT.